The rows below give T cell receptor beta chains drawn from one sample of a study of T cells in Graves' hyperthyroidism and ophthalmopathy. A single record per CDR3 protein comes from TCRdb applying MiXCR to the multiplex PCR reads. The sample contains under 400,000 distinct CDR3 sequences, about 15% of which appear only once. Sequenced: blood. The origin of the receptors is a man aged 25 to 40 with Graves' hyperthyroidism. CDR3s include the opening cysteine and the closing phenylalanine or tryptophan. D genes are given only for firm matches. Clone size is not always given. Where it is, it says once, few, many or a class for expanded clones.

j_gene | v_gene | d_gene | abundance | CDR3nt | CDR3aa
TRBJ2-7 | TRBV27 | - | few | TGTGCCAGCAGTTCAAGCCGCTCCTACGAGCAGTACTTC | CASSSSRSYEQYF
TRBJ2-2 | TRBV5-1 | - | many | TGCGCCAGCAGCCCCTTAGGAGCCACCGGGGAGCTGTTTTTT | CASSPLGATGELFF
TRBJ1-1 | TRBV30 | - | many | TGTGCCTGGAGTGTACTCGGGGGCGACACTGAAGCTTTCTTT | CAWSVLGGDTEAFF
TRBJ2-7 | TRBV5-1 | - | - | TGCGCCAGCAGCTCCACGACGGAGCCCCAGGACGAGCAGTACTTC | CASSSTTEPQDEQYF
TRBJ2-5 | TRBV7-9 | TRBD1 | - | TGTGCCAGCAGCCAAACCCGGGACAGCTACCAAGAGACCCAGTACTTC | CASSQTRDSYQETQYF
TRBJ2-2 | TRBV19 | - | - | TGTGCCAGTAGTATAGACCCGGGAAGGGTCGGGGAGCTGTTTTTT | CASSIDPGRVGELFF
TRBJ2-2 | TRBV30 | TRBD1 | - | TGTGCCTGGAGGCAGGGGGCCGGGGAGCTGTTTTTT | CAWRQGAGELFF
TRBJ2-1 | TRBV12-3/TRBV12-4 | - | - | TGTGCCAGCAGCTTGGCGCCGGGCAATTCGGCCAATGAGCAGTTCTTC | CASSLAPGNSANEQFF
TRBJ1-2 | TRBV30 | - | many | TGTGCCCAAGGACAGTTCGAATGGTATGGCTACACCTTC | CAQGQFEWYGYTF
TRBJ2-3 | TRBV10-3 | TRBD1 | once | TGTGCCATCATGGGGACAGGTGTGTCGGATACGCAGTATTTT | CAIMGTGVSDTQYF
TRBJ2-7 | TRBV10-3 | - | many | TGTGCCATCAGTGAGTCTGTCTACGAGCAGTACTTC | CAISESVYEQYF
TRBJ1-1 | TRBV7-3 | - | - | TGTGCCAGCAGCCCCACCGGCGGATCGAACACTGAGGCTTTCTTT | CASSPTGGSNTEAFF
TRBJ2-7 | TRBV20-1 | TRBD2 | few | TGCAGTGCACTGCTAGCGGGAGAATCCAACGAGCAGTACTTC | CSALLAGESNEQYF
TRBJ2-7 | TRBV18 | TRBD2 | - | TGTGCCAGCTCACAAACTAGCGGGCGAACCTACGAGCAGTACTTC | CASSQTSGRTYEQYF
TRBJ2-5 | TRBV20-1 | TRBD2 | many | TGCAGTGCCCCAGAGGGGACTAGCGGAGAGACCCAGTACTTC | CSAPEGTSGETQYF
TRBJ2-7 | TRBV11-2 | TRBD2 | many | TGTGCCACTCCTGGGGTACCGGGACTAGCGGGCCAGTCCTACGAGCAGTACTTC | CATPGVPGLAGQSYEQYF
TRBJ2-5 | TRBV2 | TRBD1 | - | TGTGCCAGCAGTGGGGACAGGGGAAAAGAGACCCAGTACTTC | CASSGDRGKETQYF
TRBJ1-5 | TRBV7-9 | - | few | TGTGCCAGCAGCCCGACAGAAAGTTATCAGCCCCAGCATTTT | CASSPTESYQPQHF
TRBJ2-1 | TRBV5-1 | - | few | TGCGCCAGCAGCCCCCCTACGAATGAGCAGTTCTTC | CASSPPTNEQFF
TRBJ2-7 | TRBV11-2 | TRBD1 | many | TGTGCCAGCAGCTTAGGGATGGACAGGGTGGGCCTATACGAGCAGTACTTC | CASSLGMDRVGLYEQYF
TRBJ2-5 | TRBV11-2 | - | few | TGTGCCAGCAGCCAGACCTACATTCGGGTTCAGGGGGAGACCCAGTACTTC | CASSQTYIRVQGETQYF
TRBJ2-7 | TRBV6-2/TRBV6-3 | - | - | TGTGCCAGCAGGGAGACAGGAGGCCAGGACGAGCAGTACTTC | CASRETGGQDEQYF
TRBJ2-2 | TRBV2 | TRBD2 | many | TGTGCCAGCAGCGCCGGACTAGTAAACACCGGGGAGCTGTTTTTT | CASSAGLVNTGELFF
TRBJ2-2 | TRBV29-1 | - | - | TGCAGCGTTGCTCGATACACCGGGGAGCTGTTTTTT | CSVARYTGELFF
TRBJ2-1 | TRBV7-2 | - | many | TGTGCCAGCAGCTTAGTGTTTTCGGGGGAGCAGTTCTTC | CASSLVFSGEQFF
TRBJ1-5 | TRBV24-1 | - | - | TGTGCCACCAGTGAACCGATGGCAGGCAATCAGCCCCAGCATTTT | CATSEPMAGNQPQHF
TRBJ2-7 | TRBV6-1 | - | many | TGTGCCAGCAGTGAAGCGCTTCGGTGGGAGCAGTACTTC | CASSEALRWEQYF
TRBJ2-7 | TRBV29-1 | TRBD2 | many | TGCAGCGTTGAGGCGGGAGGGCCAGTTGAGCAGTACTTC | CSVEAGGPVEQYF
TRBJ2-7 | TRBV7-9 | TRBD2 | many | TGTGCCAGCAGCCCAAATGAATTAGCGGGAAACGAGCAGTACTTC | CASSPNELAGNEQYF
TRBJ2-1 | TRBV7-3 | TRBD2 | many | TGTGCCAGCAGCTTAAGAGCTAGCGGCTCCTACAATGAGCAGTTCTTC | CASSLRASGSYNEQFF
TRBJ2-1 | TRBV24-1 | - | few | TGTGCCACCAGGGGCCCGGATGAGCAGTTCTTC | CATRGPDEQFF
TRBJ1-2 | TRBV5-1 | - | - | TGCGCCAGCAGCTTCGACCCGGGGAATGGCTACACCTTC | CASSFDPGNGYTF
TRBJ2-3 | TRBV28 | - | many | TGTGCCAGCAGTTTCGAAGCTGGGGACTTCACAGATACGCAGTATTTT | CASSFEAGDFTDTQYF
TRBJ1-1 | TRBV29-1 | - | many | TGCAGCGTGTGGGTCAACACTGAAGCTTTCTTT | CSVWVNTEAFF
TRBJ2-3 | TRBV7-9 | TRBD1 | many | TGTGCCAGCAGCTCCGGACAGGGAGCGTCGCGAGATACGCAGTATTTT | CASSSGQGASRDTQYF
TRBJ1-1 | TRBV11-3 | - | many | TGTGCCAGCAGCTTGGGCGGCACCACCCCGATTGAAGCTTTCTTT | CASSLGGTTPIEAFF
TRBJ2-7 | TRBV4-1 | - | few | TGCGCCAGCAGCCAAGGGCCGGGGACCTCCTACGAGCAGTACTTC | CASSQGPGTSYEQYF
TRBJ2-1 | TRBV11-2 | TRBD1 | many | TGTGCCAGCAGCCCATTTCCAGGGGGCCGTAAGAATGAGCAGTTCTTC | CASSPFPGGRKNEQFF
TRBJ2-2 | TRBV5-1 | TRBD2 | few | TGCGCCAGCGGACTAGCGGGAGGGCGAAATACCGGGGAGCTGTTTTTT | CASGLAGGRNTGELFF
TRBJ2-7 | TRBV30 | - | many | TGTGCCTGGAGTTCCCTTTCCTACGAGCAGTACTTC | CAWSSLSYEQYF
TRBJ2-6 | TRBV15 | - | few | TGTGCCACCAGCAGATCCAGGGGATCTGGGGCCAACGTCCTGACTTTC | CATSRSRGSGANVLTF
TRBJ2-7 | TRBV10-3 | TRBD1 | many | TGTGCCAGCAGTTTACACGGTGGACAGGCCTCCTACGAGCAGTACTTC | CASSLHGGQASYEQYF
TRBJ1-3 | TRBV20-1 | TRBD1 | - | TGCAGTGTATCGGGACAGGCTAAGACTGGAAACACCATATATTTT | CSVSGQAKTGNTIYF
TRBJ2-1 | TRBV5-1 | TRBD2 | few | TGCGCCAGCAGCTTGGAGACTAGCGGGATTTTGGATGAGCAGTTCTTC | CASSLETSGILDEQFF
TRBJ1-5 | TRBV28 | - | many | TGTGCCAGCACCCAGCCAGGGAGAGGAAATCAGCCCCAGCATTTT | CASTQPGRGNQPQHF
TRBJ1-5 | TRBV7-8 | - | few | TGTGCCAGCAGCTTACAGCGCCGGGATCAGCCCCAGCATTTT | CASSLQRRDQPQHF
TRBJ2-6 | TRBV14 | - | once | TGTGCCAGCAGCCGTGGGGTTTACTCTGGGGCCAACGTCCTGACTTTC | CASSRGVYSGANVLTF
TRBJ1-1 | TRBV2 | TRBD1 | many | TGTGCCAGCGGATGGACAGGGGACACTGAAGCTTTCTTT | CASGWTGDTEAFF
TRBJ1-2 | TRBV10-3 | - | - | TGTGCCATCACAGCACAGGGCGGTTCAAATAACTATGGCTACACCTTC | CAITAQGGSNNYGYTF
TRBJ2-2 | TRBV12-3/TRBV12-4 | TRBD2 | few | TGTGCCAGCCTCCCGAGTAGCGGGAGGACCACCGGGGAGCTGTTTTTT | CASLPSSGRTTGELFF
TRBJ2-2 | TRBV6-1 | TRBD2 | many | TGTGCCAGCAGAAGGAGGGAGGGCCTAAATGCCGGGGAGCTGTTTTTT | CASRRREGLNAGELFF
TRBJ1-4 | TRBV20-1 | TRBD1 | - | TGCAGTGCTAGCAGGGGGATAGGGGAAAAACTGTTTTTT | CSASRGIGEKLFF
TRBJ1-1 | TRBV28 | - | many | TGTGCCAGCAGTTCGGGGTGGGGGGACATGAACACTGAAGCTTTCTTT | CASSSGWGDMNTEAFF
TRBJ1-2 | TRBV7-2 | - | many | TGTGCCAGCAGCCCACAGCGGGGAGTCTATGGCTACACCTTC | CASSPQRGVYGYTF
TRBJ1-5 | TRBV7-8 | TRBD1 | few | TGTGCCAGCAGCTTAAGCAGGGGGCGGAATCAGCCCCAGCATTTT | CASSLSRGRNQPQHF
TRBJ1-1 | TRBV7-9 | - | - | TGTGCCAGCAGCTTGACTGCTGCTGAAGCTTTCTTT | CASSLTAAEAFF
TRBJ2-6 | TRBV20-1 | - | many | TGCAGTGCTAGACCCGCGGGTAATGGGGCCAACGTCCTGACTTTC | CSARPAGNGANVLTF